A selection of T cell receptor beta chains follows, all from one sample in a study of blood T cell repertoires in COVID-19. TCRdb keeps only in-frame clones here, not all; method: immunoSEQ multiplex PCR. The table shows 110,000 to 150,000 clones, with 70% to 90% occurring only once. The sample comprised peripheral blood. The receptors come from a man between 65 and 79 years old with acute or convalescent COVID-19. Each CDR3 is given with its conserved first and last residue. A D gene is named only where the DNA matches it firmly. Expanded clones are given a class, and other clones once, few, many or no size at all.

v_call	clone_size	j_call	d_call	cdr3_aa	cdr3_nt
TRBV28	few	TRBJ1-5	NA	CATTYGVRQPQHF	TGTGCCACCACCTACGGGGTCCGGCAGCCCCAGCATTTT
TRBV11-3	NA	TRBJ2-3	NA	CASSVTSTDTQYF	TGTGCCAGCAGCGTTACAAGCACAGATACGCAGTATTTT
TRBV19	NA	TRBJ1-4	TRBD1	CASSVDRVGESNEKLFF	TGTGCCAGTAGTGTGGACAGGGTAGGTGAGTCTAATGAAAAACTGTTTTTT
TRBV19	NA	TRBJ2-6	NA	CASRWSSGANVLTF	TGTGCCAGTAGGTGGAGCTCTGGGGCCAACGTCCTGACTTTC
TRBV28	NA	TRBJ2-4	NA	CASSWQGNIQYF	TGTGCCAGCAGTTGGCAGGGAAACATTCAGTACTTC
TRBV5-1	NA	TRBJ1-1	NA	CASSLGQSEAFF	TGCGCCAGCAGCCTCGGACAGAGTGAAGCTTTCTTT
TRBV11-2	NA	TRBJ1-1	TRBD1	CASSLIGRGSTEAFF	TGTGCCAGCAGCTTAATAGGCAGGGGGTCCACTGAAGCTTTCTTT
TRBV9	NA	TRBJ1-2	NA	CASSVASGDVGYTF	TGTGCCAGCAGCGTAGCGTCTGGAGACGTTGGCTACACCTTC
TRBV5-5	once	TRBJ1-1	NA	CASSLAPTVNQAEAFF	TGTGCCAGCAGCTTGGCCCCGACGGTTAACCAGGCTGAAGCTTTCTTT
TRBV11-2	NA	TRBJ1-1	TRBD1	CASSFDRGSTEAFF	TGTGCCAGCAGCTTCGACAGGGGTTCCACTGAAGCTTTCTTT
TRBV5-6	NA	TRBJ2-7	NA	CASSADTRGYEQYF	TGTGCCAGCAGCGCGGACACCAGGGGCTACGAGCAGTACTTC
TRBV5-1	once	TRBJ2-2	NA	CASSLTVNTGELFF	TGCGCCAGCAGCTTGACTGTGAACACCGGGGAGCTGTTTTTT
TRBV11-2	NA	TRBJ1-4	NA	CASSLERQGGNEKLFF	TGTGCCAGCAGCTTAGAAAGGCAGGGTGGTAATGAAAAACTGTTTTTT
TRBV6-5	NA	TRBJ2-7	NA	CASAPGFYSYEQYF	TGTGCCAGCGCTCCGGGGTTCTACAGCTACGAGCAGTACTTC
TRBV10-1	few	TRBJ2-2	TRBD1	CASSAQTGQGARSPSGELFF	TGCGCCAGCAGTGCCCAAACGGGACAGGGTGCTAGGTCGCCTTCCGGGGAGCTGTTTTTT
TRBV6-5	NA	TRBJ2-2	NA	CASTREGGDTGELFF	TGTGCCAGCACGAGGGAGGGGGGAGACACCGGGGAGCTGTTTTTT
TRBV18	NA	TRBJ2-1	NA	CASSPREFNEQFF	TGTGCCAGCTCACCAAGGGAGTTCAATGAGCAGTTCTTC
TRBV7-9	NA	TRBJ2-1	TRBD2	CASSSLAGGGYNEQFF	TGTGCCAGCAGCTCGCTAGCGGGGGGCGGATACAATGAGCAGTTCTTC
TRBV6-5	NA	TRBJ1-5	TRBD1	CASSYGGTGGNQPQHF	TGTGCCAGCAGTTACGGGGGGACAGGGGGCAATCAGCCCCAGCATTTT
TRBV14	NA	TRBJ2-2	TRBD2	CASSHGLAGAAGELFF	TGTGCCAGCAGCCACGGACTAGCGGGAGCCGCCGGGGAGCTGTTTTTT
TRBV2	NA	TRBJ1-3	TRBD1	CASSEAQGQGAGNTIYF	TGTGCCAGCAGTGAAGCGCAAGGACAGGGGGCGGGAAACACCATATATTTT
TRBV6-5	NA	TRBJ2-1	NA	CASSPPGAQEQFF	TGTGCCAGCAGTCCACCAGGTGCGCAGGAGCAGTTCTTC
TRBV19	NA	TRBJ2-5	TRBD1	CASRDRGGSGLQETQYF	TGTGCCAGTAGGGACAGGGGAGGTTCGGGCCTACAAGAGACCCAGTACTTC
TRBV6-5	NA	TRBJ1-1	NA	CASGETGNTEAFF	TGTGCCAGCGGAGAGACAGGGAACACTGAAGCTTTCTTT
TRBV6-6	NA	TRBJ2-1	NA	CASSRLGGASYNEQFF	TGTGCCAGCAGTCGATTGGGGGGGGCGTCCTACAATGAGCAGTTCTTC
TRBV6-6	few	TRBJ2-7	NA	CASSGSAYEQYF	TGTGCCAGCAGTGGTTCAGCCTACGAGCAGTACTTC
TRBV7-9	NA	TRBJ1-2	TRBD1	CASSSTPGQGHGYTF	TGTGCCAGCAGCTCCACCCCGGGACAGGGTCATGGCTACACCTTC
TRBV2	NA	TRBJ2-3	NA	CASRPAQAPDTQYF	TGTGCCAGCAGGCCCGCCCAGGCACCAGATACGCAGTATTTT
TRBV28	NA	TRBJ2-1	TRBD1	CASRSRTGRLPYNEQFF	TGTGCCAGCAGGTCCCGGACAGGGAGATTGCCCTACAATGAGCAGTTCTTC
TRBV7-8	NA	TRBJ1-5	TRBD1	CASSTLDRGNQPQHF	TGTGCCAGCAGCACCCTCGACAGGGGTAATCAGCCCCAGCATTTT
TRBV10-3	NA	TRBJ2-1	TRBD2	CAISELAGGFEQFF	TGTGCCATCAGTGAATTAGCGGGAGGGTTTGAGCAGTTCTTC
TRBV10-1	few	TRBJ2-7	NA	CASSGRDRTYEQYF	TGCGCCAGCAGTGGAAGAGACAGGACCTACGAGCAGTACTTC
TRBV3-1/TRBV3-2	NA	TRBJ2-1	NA	CASSQGGGQEFF	TGTGCCAGCAGCCAAGGGGGGGGGCAGGAGTTCTTC
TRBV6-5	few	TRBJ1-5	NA	CASSSRRESNQPQHF	TGTGCCAGCAGTTCAAGGAGGGAAAGCAATCAGCCCCAGCATTTT
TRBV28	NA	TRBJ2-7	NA	CASSQGYEQYF	TGTGCCAGCAGTCAGGGCTACGAGCAGTACTTC